Here is one T cell receptor (beta chain) with its context. Its target is not known. Trimming cost V 8 bases and J 8 bases, with 16 bases left between them. This CDR3 spans 14 amino acids. Germline V gene data show CDR1 as MDHEN and CDR2 as SYDVKM. Through a sample-barcoded 5' primer and a J-beta primer mix, a second PCR was run for roughly 6 to 12 cycles. A template-switch adaptor that had 12 random nucleotides put a tag on each cDNA molecule. Using its own MiXCR run on the 5' RACE reads, TCRdb lists one record per CDR3 protein. This table holds roughly 640,000 distinct CDR3 sequences, approximately 30% found once. This entry comes from a study of blood T cells in healthy people across ages. Study-wide results and limits: Diversity of TCR beta correlated strongly with naive T cell percentage. Per million T cells, TCR beta diversity dropped roughly linearly as age increased. The authors considered diversity estimates from one million T cells to be underestimates.

Sequenced input: blood. J is TRBJ1-6 and V is TRBV28; D remains ambiguous. The sequence was obtained from an elderly woman in good health. CDR3 sequence: CASFTQAGDSPLHF. The CDR3 bases are TGTGCCAGCTTCACCCAAGCCGGGGATTCACCCCTCCACTTT.